The rows below give T cell receptor beta chains drawn from one sample of a study of shared clonotypes between healthy human individuals. Data came from immunoSEQ multiplex PCR; TCRdb stores just in-frame clones and leaves some out. The table has 2 million to 2.5 million clones, 85% to 95% seen once. Material for sequencing was naive CD4+ T cells from PBMCs. The source of these receptors is a young man in good health. Some clones in this sample may be carry-over from other donors' samples. The CDR3 runs from the conserved cysteine through the conserved F or W. Fields, in order: J gene, V gene, D gene, clone size, CDR3 protein, CDR3 DNA. A D gene is named only where the DNA matches it firmly. Size tells how often a clone was seen (once, few, many) or the class of an expanded clone, and some rows leave it out.

TRBJ2-6,TRBV7-2,.,.,CASSPRLSHGANVLTF,TGTGCCAGCAGCCCCCGACTCTCGCATGGGGCCAACGTCCTGACTTTC
TRBJ2-3,TRBV4-3,TRBD2,.,CASSQDLSSGSTDTQYF,TGCGCCAGCAGCCAAGATCTTTCTAGCGGTAGCACAGATACGCAGTATTTT
TRBJ2-3,TRBV6-1,.,.,CASLRPDSRAQYF,TGTGCCAGCCTTCGTCCGGACTCGAGGGCGCAGTATTTT
TRBJ1-2,TRBV28,.,.,CASSLSASGYTF,TGTGCCAGCAGTTTATCGGCAAGTGGCTACACCTTC
TRBJ2-3,TRBV30,.,.,CAWRAAGTPKADTQYF,TGTGCCTGGAGGGCGGCCGGGACACCGAAGGCAGATACGCAGTATTTT
TRBJ1-1,TRBV28,.,.,CASSFPHLLNTEAFF,TGTGCCAGCAGTTTTCCCCATCTCTTGAACACTGAAGCTTTCTTT
TRBJ1-3,TRBV6-6,.,.,CASRHPGNTIYF,TGTGCCAGCAGACACCCAGGAAACACCATATATTTT
TRBJ2-7,TRBV28,TRBD2,.,CASSSAGTSGYEQYF,TGTGCCAGCAGTTCCGCCGGGACTAGCGGCTACGAGCAGTACTTC
TRBJ2-1,TRBV7-9,TRBD2,.,CASSLDRSGSHNEQFF,TGTGCCAGCAGCTTAGATAGAAGCGGGAGCCACAATGAGCAGTTCTTC
TRBJ1-2,TRBV4-1,TRBD1,.,CASSQDRFGTGVGYTF,TGCGCCAGCAGCCAAGATCGGTTCGGGACAGGGGTTGGCTACACCTTC
TRBJ2-5,TRBV4-3,.,.,CASSQDPYWETQYF,TGCGCCAGCAGCCAAGATCCTTACTGGGAGACCCAGTACTTC
TRBJ1-1,TRBV5-6,.,once,CASSPSGGGRAEAFF,TGTGCCAGCAGCCCATCCGGGGGGGGTCGGGCTGAAGCTTTCTTT
TRBJ2-7,TRBV10-3,.,.,CAISGEQRSSYEQYF,TGTGCCATCAGTGGGGAACAGCGAAGCTCCTACGAGCAGTACTTC
TRBJ1-3,TRBV19,.,.,CASSIAATRGNTIYF,TGTGCCAGTAGTATAGCCGCAACCCGAGGAAACACCATATATTTT
TRBJ1-2,TRBV9,TRBD1,.,CASSAATTGTENYGYTF,TGTGCCAGCAGCGCGGCGACCACCGGGACAGAGAACTATGGCTACACCTTC
TRBJ2-2,TRBV2,TRBD2,.,CASSERTSGSGELFF,TGTGCCAGCAGTGAAAGGACTAGCGGGAGCGGGGAGCTGTTTTTT
TRBJ2-7,TRBV7-3,TRBD2,.,CASSLGGLAGDEQYF,TGTGCCAGCAGCCTAGGGGGACTAGCGGGAGACGAGCAGTACTTC
TRBJ1-2,TRBV2,.,.,CASKAPLYGYTF,TGTGCCAGCAAGGCCCCCCTCTATGGCTACACCTTC
TRBJ1-4,TRBV4-1,.,.,CASSQDILEVGEKLFF,TGCGCCAGCAGCCAAGATATTTTGGAGGTGGGGGAAAAACTGTTTTTT
TRBJ2-1,TRBV15,TRBD1,once,CATSRSGTDNEQFF,TGTGCCACCAGCAGATCCGGGACAGACAATGAGCAGTTCTTC
TRBJ2-3,TRBV5-1,TRBD2,.,CASSPYGTSGNLSTDTQYF,TGCGCCAGCAGCCCCTACGGGACTAGCGGGAACCTTAGCACAGATACGCAGTATTTT
TRBJ2-1,TRBV4-1,.,.,CASSQAQSREQFF,TGCGCCAGCAGCCAAGCCCAATCTAGAGAGCAGTTCTTC
TRBJ2-6,TRBV10-3,.,.,CAIIGDSGANVLTF,TGTGCCATCATAGGGGACTCTGGGGCCAACGTCCTGACTTTC
TRBJ2-1,TRBV7-8,TRBD2,once,CASSPGLAGGPRDEQFF,TGTGCCAGCAGCCCCGGACTAGCGGGAGGGCCGCGGGATGAGCAGTTCTTC
TRBJ1-3,TRBV5-1,.,once,CASSGQGAGNTIYF,TGCGCCAGCAGCGGTCAGGGTGCTGGAAACACCATATATTTT
TRBJ2-7,TRBV23-1,TRBD1,.,CASSQYWDRGIHEQYF,TGCGCCAGCAGTCAGTACTGGGACAGGGGTATCCACGAGCAGTACTTC
TRBJ1-5,TRBV5-6,TRBD1,.,CASSYDRGQPQHF,TGTGCCAGCAGCTATGACAGGGGCCAGCCCCAGCATTTT
TRBJ2-7,TRBV6-5,TRBD2,.,CASSPMGGDYEQYF,TGTGCCAGCAGCCCGATGGGGGGGGACTACGAGCAGTACTTC
TRBJ2-1,TRBV19,TRBD2,once,CASSTPRLAGSNYNEQFF,TGTGCCAGTAGTACTCCAAGACTAGCGGGATCCAACTACAATGAGCAGTTCTTC
TRBJ2-7,TRBV27,.,.,CASSLSGGYEQYF,TGTGCCAGCAGTTTATCTGGGGGATACGAGCAGTACTTC
TRBJ2-3,TRBV10-3,TRBD2,.,CAISESKRGITDTQYF,TGTGCCATCAGTGAGTCGAAGCGGGGGATCACAGATACGCAGTATTTT
TRBJ2-7,TRBV19,TRBD1,.,CASSIRGTVHYEQYF,TGTGCCAGTAGTATTAGGGGGACAGTGCACTACGAGCAGTACTTC
TRBJ1-1,TRBV14,.,.,CASSLPQGNTEAFF,TGTGCCAGCAGCCTACCACAGGGGAACACTGAAGCTTTCTTT
TRBJ1-1,TRBV7-3,.,once,CASSISGAGTEAFF,TGTGCCAGCAGCATCTCCGGGGCAGGTACTGAAGCTTTCTTT
TRBJ2-3,TRBV10-2,TRBD2,.,CASSVREGRTDTQYF,TGCGCCAGCAGTGTTCGGGAGGGCCGGACAGATACGCAGTATTTT
TRBJ1-3,TRBV5-6,.,.,CASSLRGSGNTIYF,TGTGCCAGCAGCTTGCGGGGCTCTGGAAACACCATATATTTT
TRBJ2-7,TRBV6-5,.,.,CASTSSSSEQYF,TGTGCCAGCACTTCCAGCAGTAGCGAGCAGTACTTC
TRBJ1-2,TRBV28,.,once,CASSPRLGALGYGYTF,TGTGCCAGCAGCCCAAGGCTCGGGGCGTTGGGCTATGGCTACACCTTC
TRBJ2-7,TRBV19,.,.,CASSSPGRRYEQYF,TGTGCCAGTAGTTCTCCGGGACGGCGGTACGAGCAGTACTTC
TRBJ2-1,TRBV5-5,TRBD2,.,CASSSSGRAVPTHEQFF,TGTGCCAGCAGCTCGAGCGGGAGGGCCGTTCCCACCCATGAGCAGTTCTTC
TRBJ2-3,TRBV5-1,.,.,CASSPIHRVTDTQYF,TGCGCCAGCAGCCCTATTCACAGGGTCACAGATACGCAGTATTTT
TRBJ1-1,TRBV11-2,.,.,CASSSGRNRINTEAFF,TGTGCCAGCAGCTCGGGGCGGAATAGAATAAACACTGAAGCTTTCTTT
TRBJ2-5,TRBV28,TRBD1,.,CASSHETGEETQYF,TGTGCCAGCAGTCACGAAACAGGGGAAGAGACCCAGTACTTC
TRBJ2-1,TRBV2,TRBD1,.,CASSEGRGLNEQFF,TGTGCCAGCAGTGAAGGCAGGGGGCTTAATGAGCAGTTCTTC
TRBJ2-3,TRBV7-2,.,.,CASRPTGTDTQYF,TGTGCCAGCAGACCCACAGGGACAGATACGCAGTATTTT
TRBJ2-1,TRBV18,.,.,CASSPSGTPYNEQFF,TGTGCCAGCTCACCGTCCGGGACACCCTACAATGAGCAGTTCTTC
TRBJ2-7,TRBV7-8,TRBD2,.,CASRYGLAGTYEQYF,TGTGCCAGCAGATATGGACTAGCGGGTACCTACGAGCAGTACTTC
TRBJ2-6,TRBV6-1,.,.,CASSGGRRSGANVLTF,TGTGCCAGCAGTGGAGGACGGCGCTCTGGGGCCAACGTCCTGACTTTC
TRBJ2-3,TRBV7-2,TRBD2,.,CASSLLAAGTDTQYF,TGTGCCAGCAGCCTACTAGCGGCAGGCACAGATACGCAGTATTTT
TRBJ1-2,TRBV6-6,.,.,CASSYGRHYGYTF,TGTGCCAGCAGTTATGGCAGGCACTATGGCTACACCTTC
TRBJ2-5,TRBV19,TRBD1,.,CASGDRGGTGETQYF,TGTGCCAGTGGGGACAGGGGCGGTACGGGAGAGACCCAGTACTTC
TRBJ2-3,TRBV4-2,TRBD2,.,CASRGGRQYPTPGDTQYF,TGTGCCAGCAGAGGCGGGAGGCAATACCCTACGCCGGGAGATACGCAGTATTTT
TRBJ1-4,TRBV18,TRBD1,.,CASSPTARTGDEKLFF,TGTGCCAGCTCACCAACGGCTAGGACAGGGGACGAAAAACTGTTTTTT
TRBJ2-3,TRBV5-1,.,.,CASSSPRTDTQYF,TGCGCCAGCAGCTCCCCTCGCACAGATACGCAGTATTTT